Listed here are 23 T cell receptor beta chains from one sample, sequenced in a study of T cell responses to AZD1222 COVID-19 vaccine. Profiled with immunoSEQ multiplex PCR; TCRdb holds only in-frame clones, not every one. The table shows 55,000 to 70,000 clones, with about nine tenths occurring only once. This specimen consisted of peripheral blood, obtained on day 0 of AZD1222 vaccination. Receptors were obtained from an adult in good health.

The chain uses TRBV4-1 and TRBJ2-7; 7 bases agree with TRBD1. This CDR3 spans 15 amino acids. Looked up from germline, CDR1 is MGHRA and CDR2 is YSYEKL. Trimming removed 1 base from V and 1 base from J; junction bases left unmatched: 4. Here the CDR3 reads CASSQAPGGSYEQYF. The CDR3 DNA reads as TGCGCCAGCAGCCAAGCCCCAGGGGGATCCTACGAGCAGTACTTC.

This chain connects TRBV11-2 to TRBJ2-7, with 8 nucleotides matching TRBD1. The V gene end was trimmed by 3 bases and the J gene end by 3 bases; junction bases not matched to a gene: 7. Germline CDR1 SGHAT, CDR2 FQNNGV. This CDR3 region has 15 residues. CDR3 region: CASSFSGQGLYEQYF. DNA of the CDR3: TGTGCCAGCAGCTTCTCCGGACAGGGCCTCTACGAGCAGTACTTC.

J is TRBJ2-1 and V is TRBV27; TRBD1 agrees at 10 bases. CDR3 length equals 15 residues. CDR1 is MNHEY, CDR2 SMNVEV, per germline (reference sequence). V was pared by 4 bases and J by 8 bases, with 8 bases of the junction left unmatched. The CDR3: CASSSPGQGSDEQFF. The CDR3 DNA reads as TGTGCCAGCAGTTCCCCGGGACAGGGGTCGGATGAGCAGTTCTTC.

The genes are TRBV5-1 and TRBJ1-6; possibly TRBD1 for D (6 bases). V lost 5 bases to trimming and J lost 12 bases, with 12 bases between them. The CDR3 is made up of 12 amino acids. Germline values: CDR1 SGHRS, CDR2 YFSETQ. The CDR3: CASSRDNQPLHF. CDR3 sequence (DNA): TGCGCCAGCAGTCGGGACAATCAACCCCTCCACTTT.

The gene calls are TRBV18 and TRBJ1-2; 8 bases agree with TRBD1. Trimming took 2 bases from V and 4 from J; bases not matched to a gene: 0. The CDR3 sequence is 13 residues long. Per the germline V gene, CDR1 is KGHSH and CDR2 is LQKENI. CDR3 sequence: CASSPDRGYGYTF. For the CDR3, the DNA is TGTGCCAGCTCACCAGACAGGGGCTATGGCTACACCTTC.

V is TRBV7-8 and J is TRBJ2-3; 7 bases match TRBD2. Trimming cost V 3 bases and J 0 bases; bases outside gene matches: 3. CDR1 and CDR2 (germline): SGHVS, FQNEAQ. The CDR3 consists of 15 residues. CDR3 nucleotide sequence: TGTGCCAGCAGCTTGAGCGGGATTAGCACAGATACGCAGTATTTT. Translating gives CASSLSGISTDTQYF.

The chain combines TRBV5-5 with TRBJ1-1; D gene unclear. The CDR3 has 13 residues. The ends were cut back, 0 bases at V and 3 bases at J, with 6 bases in the middle. Germline-derived CDR1 and CDR2 are SGHKS and YYEKEE (reference sequence). The CDR3 sequence: CASSLERDTEAFF. CDR3 nucleotide sequence: TGTGCCAGCAGCTTGGAAAGGGACACTGAAGCTTTCTTT.

This chain connects TRBV4-3 to TRBJ1-2; 7 bases fit TRBD1. This CDR3 is built from 16 residues. V dropped 3 bases and J dropped 6; count of bases not matched to a gene: 13. CDR1 and CDR2 from the germline V gene are LGHNA and YSLEER. The CDR3, as DNA: TGCGCCAGCAGCCAGTCCTCACGGGACAGAATAAATGGCTACACCTTC. Its translation is CASSQSSRDRINGYTF.

The V and J genes are TRBV6-5 and TRBJ1-1; D is possibly TRBD1 (5 bases). Trimming left V 7 bases short and J 6 bases short, with 12 bases between. Germline V gives CDR1 MNHEY, CDR2 SVGAGI. The CDR3 is made up of 12 amino acids. The CDR3: CASKRGSAEAFF. In nucleotides, the CDR3 is TGTGCCAGCAAGAGGGGCTCTGCTGAAGCTTTCTTT.

The chain joins TRBV6-5 to TRBJ2-3; 9 nucleotides agree with TRBD2. The CDR3 sequence is 15 residues long. The germline V gene has CDR1 MNHEY and CDR2 SVGAGI. Germline trimming cut 6 bases from V and 1 base from J; bases unmatched to any gene: 5. This CDR3 is CASSIAGAGTDTQYF. CDR3 nucleotide sequence: TGTGCCAGCAGCATAGCGGGAGCCGGCACAGATACGCAGTATTTT.

The rearrangement links TRBV18 to TRBJ2-7; D not resolved. The CDR3 is made up of 14 amino acids. The germline V gene has CDR1 KGHSH and CDR2 LQKENI. Deletions cut 2 bases from V and 9 bases from J, with 17 bases between. CDR3 nucleotides: TGTGCCAGCTCACCAAACTCGGAGCTGATAGGGCAGTACTTC. Translating gives CASSPNSELIGQYF.

The V call is TRBV27, the J call TRBJ2-1; maybe TRBD1 (6 bases). Trimming pared 6 bases from V and 3 bases from J, leaving 12 bases between. This CDR3 is 14 amino acids long. Germline assignment: CDR1 MNHEY and CDR2 SMNVEV (reference sequence). CDR3 amino acids: CASSPGAIYNEQFF. In DNA, the CDR3 is TGTGCCAGCAGCCCAGGGGCCATCTACAATGAGCAGTTCTTC.

The chain is built from TRBV10-3 and TRBJ2-4, with 10 bases that match TRBD1. Germline CDR1 and CDR2: ENHRY and SYGVKD. CDR3 size: 17 residues. After removal of 0 bases from V and 0 bases from J, the junction contained 2 bases not matched to a gene. The DNA for the CDR3 is TGTGCCATCAGTGAGTCCGGGACAGGGGTAGCCAAAAACATTCAGTACTTC. It codes for CAISESGTGVAKNIQYF.

The chain couples TRBV3-1 (or the pseudogene TRBV3-2) to TRBJ2-5; no clear D gene. The germline V gene has CDR1 LGHDT and CDR2 YNNKEL (reference sequence). This CDR3 is built from 12 residues. Between the trimmed V and J ends, which lost 1 base and 4 bases, there was a span of 4 bases. The CDR3 DNA reads as TGTGCCAGCAGCCAAGTAGGAGAGACCCAGTACTTC. It codes for CASSQVGETQYF.

The CDR3 DNA is TGTGCCAGCAGCTTCTCATACCTAGCGGGGGAGCAGTACTTC. As protein: CASSFSYLAGEQYF. This rearrangement joins TRBV5-5 to TRBJ2-7; 9 nucleotides line up with TRBD2. V trimming: 2 bases; J trimming: 7 bases; junction bases outside the gene matches: 7. The CDR3 covers 14 residues. The V gene's germline CDR1 is SGHKS and CDR2 YYEKEE (reference sequence).

The J gene is TRBJ1-6, the V gene TRBV19; TRBD1 aligns across 10 bases. Germline lookup yields CDR1 LNHDA and CDR2 SQIVND (reference sequence). The V gene end was trimmed by 4 bases and the J gene end by 10 bases; junction bases not matched to a gene: 1. This CDR3 has 13 amino acids. CDR3 bases: TGTGCCAGTAGTAAGGACAGGGGGTCACCCCTCCACTTT. This translates into CASSKDRGSPLHF.

This chain links TRBV6-5 with TRBJ1-3; 7 nucleotides agree with TRBD1. The germline V gene encodes CDR1 MNHEY and CDR2 SVGAGI. Trimming cost V 11 bases and J 4 bases; bases outside gene matches: 8. This CDR3 is built from 13 residues. The CDR3 region has the DNA TGTGCCGTTTCGACAGGGACGGGAAACACCATATATTTT. Translation: CAVSTGTGNTIYF.

Only a few counts were recorded for this clone. The V and J genes are TRBV19 and TRBJ2-3, with TRBD1 matching 8 bases. The CDR3 is 15 residues long. V was pared by 3 bases and J by 4 bases, with 6 bases of the junction left unmatched. CDR1 and CDR2 from the germline V gene are LNHDA and SQIVND (reference sequence). The CDR3 bases are TGTGCCAGTAGTATCCCGGACAGGGCGGCAGATACGCAGTATTTT. It is translated as CASSIPDRAADTQYF.

The chain couples TRBV18 to TRBJ2-2; 8 bases agree with TRBD2. This CDR3 is built from 15 residues. In germline, CDR1 is KGHSH, CDR2 LQKENI. V was pared by 4 bases and J by 0 bases, with 1 base of the junction left unmatched. The chain's CDR3 is CASSRAGANTGELFF. The CDR3 nucleotides read TGTGCCAGCTCACGAGCGGGAGCGAACACCGGGGAGCTGTTTTTT.

V gene TRBV7-9 combines with J gene TRBJ2-2, with TRBD2 matching 10 bases. Trimming cost V 5 bases and J 3 bases; bases outside gene matches: 3. The CDR3 length is 15 residues. From germline, CDR1 is SEHNR and CDR2 FQNEAQ (reference sequence). The CDR3 sequence: CASSPTSGYTGELFF. DNA of the CDR3: TGTGCCAGCAGCCCGACTAGCGGGTACACCGGGGAGCTGTTTTTT.

DNA of the CDR3: TGTGCCATCAGCACAGGTACTCCGACCGGGGAGCTGTTTTTT. It encodes CAISTGTPTGELFF. The chain combines TRBV10-3 with TRBJ2-2; a weak D match, TRBD1 (5 bases). Germline V gene data show CDR1 as ENHRY and CDR2 as SYGVKD. This CDR3 is 14 amino acids long. V dropped 6 bases and J dropped 5 bases, with 13 bases sitting between them.

The chain links TRBV18 to TRBJ1-1; D is uncertain. The V and J ends lost 3 bases and 1 base respectively, with 0 bases between them. CDR1 and CDR2 from the germline V gene are KGHSH and LQKENI. This CDR3 has 11 amino acids. CDR3 nucleotides: TGTGCCAGCTCACCGAACACTGAAGCTTTCTTT. This sequence encodes CASSPNTEAFF. Together with reference TRBV18 and TRBJ1-1, the CDR3 gives the full variable domain: NAGVMQNPRHLVRRRGQEARLRCSPMKGHSHVYWYRQLPEEGLKFMVYLQKENIIDESGMPKERFSAEFPKEGPSILRIQQVVRGDSAAYFCASSPNTEAFFGQGTRLTVV.

This clone was seen only a few times. The chain is built from TRBV7-3 and TRBJ2-5, with 12 bases lining up with TRBD1. Germline CDR1 SGHTA, CDR2 FQGTGA. CDR3 length: 16 amino acids. V trimming: 3 bases; J trimming: 5 bases; junction bases outside the gene matches: 7. In DNA form, the CDR3 reads TGTGCCAGCAGCTTGTCCGGGACAGGGGGCGCGGAGACCCAGTACTTC. Residues: CASSLSGTGGAETQYF.